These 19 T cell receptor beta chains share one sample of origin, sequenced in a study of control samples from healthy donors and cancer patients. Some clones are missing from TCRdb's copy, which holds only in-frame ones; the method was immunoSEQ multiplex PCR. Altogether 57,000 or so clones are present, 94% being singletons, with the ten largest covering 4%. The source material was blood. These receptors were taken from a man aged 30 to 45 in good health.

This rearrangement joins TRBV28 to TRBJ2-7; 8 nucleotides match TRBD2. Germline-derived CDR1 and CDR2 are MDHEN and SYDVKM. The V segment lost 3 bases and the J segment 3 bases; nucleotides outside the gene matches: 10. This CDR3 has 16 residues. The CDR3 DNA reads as TGTGCCAGCAGTTTTTCGGGCGGGAGGCGGAGCTACGAGCAGTACTTC. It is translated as CASSFSGGRRSYEQYF.

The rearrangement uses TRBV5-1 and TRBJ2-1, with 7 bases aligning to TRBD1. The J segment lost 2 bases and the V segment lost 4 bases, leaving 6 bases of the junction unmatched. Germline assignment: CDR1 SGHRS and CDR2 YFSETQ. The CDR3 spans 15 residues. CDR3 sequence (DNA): TGCGCCAGCAGCCCGGGACAGTCCCCCTACAATGAGCAGTTCTTC. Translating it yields CASSPGQSPYNEQFF.

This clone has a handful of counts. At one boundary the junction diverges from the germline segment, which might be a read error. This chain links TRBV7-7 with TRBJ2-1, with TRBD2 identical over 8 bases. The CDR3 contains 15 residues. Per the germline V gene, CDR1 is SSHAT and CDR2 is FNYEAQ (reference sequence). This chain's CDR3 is CASSLEGGRSHEQFF. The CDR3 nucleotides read TGTGCTAGCAGCTTAGAGGGCGGGAGGTCGCATGAGCAGTTCTTC.

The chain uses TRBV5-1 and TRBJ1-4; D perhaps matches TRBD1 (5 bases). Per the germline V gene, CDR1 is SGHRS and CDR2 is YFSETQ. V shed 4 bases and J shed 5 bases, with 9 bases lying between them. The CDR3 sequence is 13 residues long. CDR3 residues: CASSGEGNEKLFF. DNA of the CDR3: TGCGCCAGCAGCGGGGAGGGGAATGAAAAACTGTTTTTT.

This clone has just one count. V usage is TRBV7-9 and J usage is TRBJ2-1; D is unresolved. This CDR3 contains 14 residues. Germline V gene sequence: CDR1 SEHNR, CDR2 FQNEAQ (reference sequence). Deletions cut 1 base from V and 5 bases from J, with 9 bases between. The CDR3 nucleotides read TGTGCCAGCAGCTTAGTGCACCCTGACAATGAGCAGTTCTTC. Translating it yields CASSLVHPDNEQFF. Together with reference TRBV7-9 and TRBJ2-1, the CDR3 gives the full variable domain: DTGVSQNPRHKITKRGQNVTFRCDPISEHNRLYWYRQTLGQGPEFLTYFQNEAQLEKSRLLSDRFSAERPKGSFSTLEIQRTEQGDSAMYLCASSLVHPDNEQFFGPGTRLTVL.

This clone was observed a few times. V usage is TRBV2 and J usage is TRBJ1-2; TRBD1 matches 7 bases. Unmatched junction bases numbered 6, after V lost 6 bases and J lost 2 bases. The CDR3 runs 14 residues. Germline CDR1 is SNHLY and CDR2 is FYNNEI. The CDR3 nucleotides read TGTGCCAGCAGGGAGGGGACAGTGAACTATGGCTACACCTTC. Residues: CASREGTVNYGYTF.

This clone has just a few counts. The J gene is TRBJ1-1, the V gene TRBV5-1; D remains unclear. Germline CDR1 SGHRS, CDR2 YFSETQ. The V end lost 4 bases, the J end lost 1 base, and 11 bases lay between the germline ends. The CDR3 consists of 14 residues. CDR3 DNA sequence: TGCGCCAGCAGCCCTCTCGACCAGAACACTGAAGCTTTCTTT. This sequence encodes CASSPLDQNTEAFF.

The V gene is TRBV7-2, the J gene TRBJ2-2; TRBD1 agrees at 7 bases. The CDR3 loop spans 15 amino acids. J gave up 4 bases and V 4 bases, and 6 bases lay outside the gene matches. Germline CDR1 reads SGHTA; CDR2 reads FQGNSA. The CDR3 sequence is CASSSTGYVTGELFF. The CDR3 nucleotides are TGTGCCAGCAGCTCGACAGGGTATGTCACCGGGGAGCTGTTTTTT.

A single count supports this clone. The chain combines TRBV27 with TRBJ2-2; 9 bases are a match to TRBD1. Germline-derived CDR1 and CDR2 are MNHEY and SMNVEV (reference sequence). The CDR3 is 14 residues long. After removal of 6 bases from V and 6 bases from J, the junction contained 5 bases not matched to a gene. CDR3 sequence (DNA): TGTGCCAGCAGGCGGGACAGGGTGGCCGGGGAGCTGTTTTTT. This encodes CASRRDRVAGELFF.

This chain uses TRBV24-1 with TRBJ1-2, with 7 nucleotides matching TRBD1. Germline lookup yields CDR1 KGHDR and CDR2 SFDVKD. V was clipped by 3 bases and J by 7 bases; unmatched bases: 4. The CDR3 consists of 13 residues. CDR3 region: CATSDQDRPGYTF. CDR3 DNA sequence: TGTGCCACCAGTGATCAGGACAGGCCTGGCTACACCTTC.

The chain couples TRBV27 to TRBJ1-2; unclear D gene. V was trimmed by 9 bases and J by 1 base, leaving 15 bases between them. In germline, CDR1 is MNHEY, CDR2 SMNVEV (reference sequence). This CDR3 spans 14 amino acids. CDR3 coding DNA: TGTGCCAGTAGGGATGGCCAGCTTAACTATGGCTACACCTTC. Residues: CASRDGQLNYGYTF.

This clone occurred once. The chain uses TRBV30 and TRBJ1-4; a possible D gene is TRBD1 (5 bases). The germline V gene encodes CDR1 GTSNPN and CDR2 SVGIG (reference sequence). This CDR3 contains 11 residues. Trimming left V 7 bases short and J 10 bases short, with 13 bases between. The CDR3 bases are TGTGCCTTAGAGGGCGGGGGAAAACTGTTTTTT. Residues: CALEGGGKLFF.

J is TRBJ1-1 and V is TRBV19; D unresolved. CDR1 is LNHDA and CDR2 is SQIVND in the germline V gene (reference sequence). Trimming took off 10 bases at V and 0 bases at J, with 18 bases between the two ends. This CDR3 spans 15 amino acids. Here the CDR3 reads CATASGVVVNTEAFF. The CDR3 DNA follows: TGTGCCACTGCCAGCGGGGTTGTGGTGAACACTGAAGCTTTCTTT.

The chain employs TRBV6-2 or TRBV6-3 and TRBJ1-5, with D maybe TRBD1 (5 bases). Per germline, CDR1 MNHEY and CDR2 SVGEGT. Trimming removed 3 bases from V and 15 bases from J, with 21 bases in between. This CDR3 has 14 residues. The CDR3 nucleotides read TGTGCCAGCAGTTATATTTTGGGGACCGCACCAAGGCATTTT. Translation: CASSYILGTAPRHF.

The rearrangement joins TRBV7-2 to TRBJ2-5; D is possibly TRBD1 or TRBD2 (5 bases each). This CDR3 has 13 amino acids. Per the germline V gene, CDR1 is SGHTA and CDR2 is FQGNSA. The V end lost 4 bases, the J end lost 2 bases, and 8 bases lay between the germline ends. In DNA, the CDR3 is TGTGCCAGCAGCTCGGGACGGCAAGAGACCCAGTACTTC. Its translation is CASSSGRQETQYF.

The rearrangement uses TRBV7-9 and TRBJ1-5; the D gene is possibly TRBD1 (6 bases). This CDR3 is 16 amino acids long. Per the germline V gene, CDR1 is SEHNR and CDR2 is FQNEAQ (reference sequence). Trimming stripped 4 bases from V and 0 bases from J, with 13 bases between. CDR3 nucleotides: TGTGCCAGCAGCTCGGCGGACAGTTATAGCAATCAGCCCCAGCATTTT. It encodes CASSSADSYSNQPQHF.

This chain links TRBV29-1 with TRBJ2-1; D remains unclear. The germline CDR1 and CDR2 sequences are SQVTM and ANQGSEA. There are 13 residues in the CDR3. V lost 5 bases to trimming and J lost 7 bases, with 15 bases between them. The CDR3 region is CSVPYRMENEQFF. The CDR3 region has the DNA TGCAGCGTTCCCTATAGGATGGAGAATGAGCAGTTCTTC.

The CDR3 sequence is CASSLPLAGRSPLHF. CDR3 sequence (DNA): TGTGCCAGCAGTTTACCGCTGGCAGGGAGGTCACCCCTCCACTTT. The rearrangement uses TRBV28 and TRBJ1-6; tentative D call: TRBD1 (5 bases). Germline CDR1 is MDHEN and CDR2 is SYDVKM. The length of the CDR3 is 15 residues. Trimming stripped 2 bases from V and 10 bases from J, with 15 bases between.

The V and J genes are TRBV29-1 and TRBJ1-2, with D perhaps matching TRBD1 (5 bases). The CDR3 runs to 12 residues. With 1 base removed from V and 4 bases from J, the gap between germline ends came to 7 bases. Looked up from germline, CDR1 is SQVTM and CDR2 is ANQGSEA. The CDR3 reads CSVEAGSYGYTF. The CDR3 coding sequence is TGCAGCGTTGAAGCAGGGTCCTATGGCTACACCTTC.